These T cell receptor beta chains were read from a single sample in a study of response to subunit inactivated influenza vaccine. Each CDR3 protein is one row after TCRdb ran MiXCR on the RT-PCR reads. The sample yields 430,000 or so distinct CDR3 sequences, approximately 11% seen once. The starting material was PBMCs from blood, obtained about 6 weeks after vaccination. These receptors were taken from a man between 45 and 60 years old who received an inactivated influenza vaccine. Both conserved end residues are part of each CDR3. D genes are given only for firm matches. Expanded clones get a size class; other rows say once, few or many, or leave the size out.

v_call	j_call	d_call	clone_size	cdr3_nt	cdr3_aa
TRBV6-5	TRBJ2-1	TRBD2	NA	TGTGCCAGCAGTTACTCAGGCGGGAGGGCACGGGAGCCGTTCTTC	CASSYSGGRAREPFF
TRBV7-6	TRBJ2-6	NA	few	TGTGCCAGCAGCTTAGTCAAAACCCCCTCTGGGGCCAACGTCCTGACTTTC	CASSLVKTPSGANVLTF
TRBV27	TRBJ2-7	NA	NA	TGTGCCAGCAGTTACGGGGGCAACGAGCAGTACTTC	CASSYGGNEQYF
TRBV7-2	TRBJ1-2	NA	NA	TGTGCCAGCAGTCACGACAGGAACTATGGCTACACCTTC	CASSHDRNYGYTF
TRBV10-3	TRBJ1-2	NA	few	TGTGCCATCCAGTTCGAGGAAGTAGGCGGCTACACCTTC	CAIQFEEVGGYTF
TRBV12-3/TRBV12-4	TRBJ1-2	NA	NA	TGTGCCAGCAGTTACGGACGGCCTAACTATGGCTACACCTTC	CASSYGRPNYGYTF
TRBV10-3	TRBJ2-1	NA	NA	TGTGCCATCAGGCACACGGAGAATGAGCAGTTCTTC	CAIRHTENEQFF
TRBV20-1	TRBJ2-1	TRBD2	NA	TGCAGTGCTCTTAGGACTAGCGGATCGATCTACAATGAGCAGTTCTTC	CSALRTSGSIYNEQFF
TRBV12-3/TRBV12-4	TRBJ2-7	NA	many	TGTGCCAGCAGTTTACGGACCGGATACTACGAGCAGTACTTC	CASSLRTGYYEQYF
TRBV20-1	TRBJ2-7	NA	NA	TGCAGTGCCGGTCGTCGGGCAGGAGACTACGAGCAGTACTTC	CSAGRRAGDYEQYF
TRBV6-1	TRBJ2-2	NA	few	TGTGCCAGCAGGGGAAGAAGCGCGGTGAACACCGGGGAGCTGTTTTTT	CASRGRSAVNTGELFF